Below are 5 T cell receptor beta chains sequenced from a single sample in a study of shared clonotypes between healthy human individuals (dated by TCRdb to about 2020). For the CD8 naive samples, CD45RO-negative cells were positively selected for CCR7, yielding a CD45RA+CCR7+ population from which TemRA cells were excluded. The receptor library was made with the immunoSEQ multiplex PCR assay. TCRdb provides this immuneACCESS table in a form limited to in-frame rearrangements. Some clones are lacking; in checked studies, under half of them reflect an unresolved V gene, and why the rest are absent is not known. Counted in this sample were about 590,000 clones; roughly 95% of them appeared once. 0.11% of the sample lies in the top ten. Sequences were obtained from naive CD8+ T cells sorted from blood. Reading the label with the study, this specimen's cell subset or site is: CD45RA+CCR7+. These receptors all stem from a woman aged 30 to 39 in good health.

The chain carries TRBV5-1 and TRBJ1-1; D uncertain. Germline CDR1 is SGHRS and CDR2 is YFSETQ. V was shortened by 3 bases and J by 5 bases, with 11 bases between the two germline ends. The CDR3 loop spans 13 amino acids. CDR3 amino acids: CASSWRVGTEAFF. CDR3 bases: TGCGCCAGCAGCTGGAGGGTTGGAACTGAAGCTTTCTTT. Complete variable domain (other parts from reference TRBV5-1 and TRBJ1-1): KAGVTQTPRYLIKTRGQQVTLSCSPISGHRSVSWYQQTPGQGLQFLFEYFSETQRNKGNFPGRFSGRQFSNSRSEMNVSTLELGDSALYLCASSWRVGTEAFFGQGTRLTVV.

The V and J genes are TRBV13 and TRBJ2-7, with D possibly TRBD1 on 6 matching bases. V lost 6 bases and J 4 bases, leaving 10 bases between the germline ends. The CDR3 has 12 residues. CDR1 and CDR2 from the germline V gene are PRHDT and FYEKMQ (reference sequence). The CDR3, as DNA: TGTGCCAGCAGACTTCAGGGGTACGAGCAGTACTTC. It encodes CASRLQGYEQYF.

This clone was found once. This chain uses TRBV11-1 with TRBJ2-1, with D unclear. V dropped 5 bases and J dropped 0 bases, with 14 bases sitting between them. Per the germline V gene, CDR1 is SGHAT and CDR2 is FQDESV (reference sequence). The CDR3 runs 16 residues. The CDR3 here is CASSHPGGGSYNEQFF. CDR3 DNA sequence: TGTGCCAGCAGCCACCCAGGTGGTGGCTCCTACAATGAGCAGTTCTTC.

The CDR3 here is CASSPRTEGSGNTIYF. The CDR3 DNA follows: TGTGCCAGCTCACCTCGGACCGAGGGCTCTGGAAACACCATATATTTT. This chain uses TRBV18 with TRBJ1-3, with D unresolved. Germline CDR1 KGHSH, CDR2 LQKENI. There are 16 residues in the CDR3. Trimming left V 3 bases short and J 0 bases short, with 12 bases between.

This sequence joins TRBV5-4 and TRBJ1-3; possibly TRBD1 for D (5 bases). In germline, CDR1 is SGHNT, CDR2 YYREEE (reference sequence). This CDR3 spans 12 amino acids. V was trimmed by 1 base and J by 9 bases, leaving 8 bases between them. CDR3 sequence: CASSLRGSTIYF. CDR3 nucleotides: TGTGCCAGCAGCTTGAGGGGCAGCACCATATATTTT.